The 19 T cell receptor beta chains below come from one sample, sequenced in a study of tumor-infiltrating lymphocytes in primary liver carcinoma. Without any cell sorting, roughly 18-30 mg of bulk tissue yielded co-extracted RNA and DNA. A primer in the constant region served to generate TCR beta cDNA from 500 ng of total RNA. Researchers made the TCR beta libraries by running three nested multiplex PCR rounds with slightly modified ARM-PCR. The two initial PCR rounds, about 9 cycles each, used TRBV1-TRBV30 forward and C-beta reverse primers. MiXCR, run by TCRdb on the multiplex PCR reads, gives a single entry per CDR3 protein. The sample has fewer than 110,000 distinct CDR3 sequences; approximately 70% are singletons. Sequenced material: liver tumor tissue from sampling region 2. Subset in this sample: tumor region T2, inferior pole. These receptors came from a woman aged 55-69 years with primary liver carcinoma and hepatitis B virus infection.

This clonotype occurred many times. CDR3 residues: CASSLVATGFSGELFF. The CDR3 nucleotides are TGTGCCAGCAGCTTGGTGGCTACGGGGTTTTCTGGGGAGCTGTTTTTT. V gene TRBV5-5 combines with J gene TRBJ2-2, with D perhaps matching TRBD2 (5 bases). Trimming removed 0 bases from V and 8 bases from J, with 17 bases in between. CDR1 is SGHKS and CDR2 is YYEKEE in the germline V gene (reference sequence). This CDR3 contains 16 residues.

This chain joins TRBV7-3 and TRBJ2-7; no definite D call. Trimming removed 9 bases at V and 2 bases at J, with 17 bases between. The CDR3 loop spans 14 amino acids. From germline, CDR1 is SGHTA and CDR2 FQGTGA. CDR3 sequence (DNA): TGTGCCAGTAGCCTATACAGTCAACCCTACGAGCAGTACTTC. Translated, it gives CASSLYSQPYEQYF.

As regards this clonotype: This could be a read error, since a much larger clone is one nucleotide away. The chain is built from TRBV28 and TRBJ2-5; D may correspond to TRBD1 or TRBD2 (5 bases each). The V end lost 7 bases, the J end lost 7 bases, and 25 bases lay between the germline ends. The CDR3 runs 16 residues. CDR1 and CDR2 (germline): MDHEN, SYDVKM. The CDR3 DNA reads as TGTGCCAGCAACCCACCCGGGACCTATGGGGCAGCGACCCAGTACTTC. Protein product: CASNPPGTYGAATQYF. Combining the CDR3 with reference TRBV28 and TRBJ2-5 gives the whole variable domain DVKVTQSSRYLVKRTGEKVFLECVQDMDHENMFWYRQDPGLGLRLIYFSYDVKMKEKGDIPEGYSVSREKKERFSLILESASTNQTSMYLCASNPPGTYGAATQYFGPGTRLLVL.

On this clonotype itself: The CDR3 does not end in the conserved phenylalanine or tryptophan, so this is likely a read error. The rearrangement joins TRBV11-2 to TRBJ1-2; possibly TRBD1 for D (6 bases). CDR1 and CDR2 (germline): SGHAT, FQNNGV. The CDR3 is 14 residues long. V shed 7 bases and J shed 8 bases, with 20 bases lying between them. Here the CDR3 reads CASNSRGGPGGYTI. Here the CDR3 DNA reads TGTGCCAGCAACTCCCGGGGGGGCCCGGGGGGCTACACCATC.

This chain joins TRBV7-9 and TRBJ2-7; 7 nucleotides align to TRBD1. CDR1 and CDR2 (germline): SEHNR, FQNEAQ (reference sequence). This CDR3 contains 13 residues. V was pared by 5 bases and J by 6 bases, with 7 bases of the junction left unmatched. CDR3 residues: CASSGDSLSEQYF. The CDR3 coding sequence is TGTGCCAGCAGCGGGGACAGTCTGTCCGAGCAGTACTTC.

About this clonotype: A much larger clone differs from this one at a single base, so this may be a read error. J is TRBJ2-7 and V is TRBV7-9; 8 nucleotides agree with TRBD1. The V segment lost 3 bases and the J segment 5 bases; nucleotides outside the gene matches: 9. The CDR3 totals 15 residues. The germline V gene has CDR1 SEHNR and CDR2 FQNEAQ (reference sequence). The CDR3 sequence is CASSFLTGEQDEQYF. DNA for the CDR3: TGTGCCAGCAGCTTTTTGACAGGGGAGCAGGACGAGCAGTACTTC.

This clonotype showed up just a few times. One base away lies a much larger clone, so this may be a sequencing read error. Given the absence of the conserved phenylalanine or tryptophan at the CDR3 end, a read error is likely. This rearrangement joins TRBV12-3 or TRBV12-4 to TRBJ1-3; no firm D call. Trimming left V 2 bases short and J 1 base short, with 9 bases between. This CDR3 contains 15 residues. For the CDR3, the DNA is TGTGCCAGCAGTTTACCGGGCAGGTCTGGAAACACCATATATTCT. Residues: CASSLPGRSGNTIYS.

This clonotype has only a few counts. The chain combines TRBV28 with TRBJ1-2; 8 bases fit TRBD1. The trim removed 5 bases at V and 3 bases at J, leaving 11 bases unmatched. The CDR3 is 16 amino acids. CDR1 is MDHEN and CDR2 is SYDVKM in the germline V gene. This chain's CDR3 is CASSGGSRGRDYGYTF. CDR3 coding DNA: TGTGCCAGCAGTGGGGGGAGCAGGGGGCGAGACTATGGCTACACCTTC.

The CDR3 sequence is CASSPYRRQVNFYEQYF. The CDR3 DNA follows: TGTGCCAGTAGCCCATACCGCAGACAGGTCAACTTCTACGAGCAGTACTTC. The chain couples TRBV11-2 to TRBJ2-7; TRBD1 is a possible D gene (6 bases). The germline V and J ends were trimmed by 9 bases and 3 bases, with 27 bases remaining between them. CDR1 and CDR2 (germline): SGHAT, FQNNGV. The CDR3 extends over 17 amino acids.

The rearrangement uses TRBV11-2 and TRBJ2-5, with a possible D match to TRBD2 (6 bases). The CDR3 has 13 amino acids. V was pared by 7 bases and J by 11 bases, with 20 bases between. The germline gives CDR1 SGHAT, CDR2 FQNNGV. This CDR3 reads CASIIESKGTQYF. As DNA, the CDR3 is TGTGCCAGCATCATAGAATCCAAGGGGACTCAGTACTTC.

The chain has TRBV30 and TRBJ2-3, with 13 bases matching TRBD2. With 3 bases clipped from V and 5 bases from J, the junction kept 14 bases outside the gene matches. The CDR3 is 18 residues long. The germline V gene has CDR1 GTSNPN and CDR2 SVGIG (reference sequence). The CDR3 reads CAWRGVAGLAGSGDTQYF. The CDR3 DNA follows: TGTGCCTGGAGGGGGGTCGCGGGACTAGCGGGATCCGGAGATACGCAGTATTTT. Combining the CDR3 with reference TRBV30 and TRBJ2-3 gives the whole variable domain SQTIHQWPATLVQPVGSPLSLECTVEGTSNPNLYWYRQAAGRGLQLLFYSVGIGQISSEVPQNLSASRPQDRQFILSSKKLLLSDSGFYLCAWRGVAGLAGSGDTQYFGPGTRLTVL.

A remark on this clonotype: At one end the junction does not follow the germline gene, possibly because of a read error. The chain uses TRBV18 and TRBJ1-1; D may be TRBD1 (6 bases). There are 15 residues in the CDR3. Germline V CDR1 and CDR2: KGHSH, LQKENI. The CDR3 sequence: CSSSPRDTKDREAFF. In nucleotides, the CDR3 is TGTTCCAGCTCACCACGGGACACCAAGGATAGGGAAGCTTTCTTT.

CDR3 region: CASSHTGRGGRMGNEQYF. For the CDR3, the DNA is TGCGCCAGCAGCCACACAGGACGAGGCGGGAGGATGGGGAACGAGCAGTACTTC. V and J are TRBV5-1 and TRBJ2-7, with 8 bases that match TRBD2. Germline values: CDR1 SGHRS, CDR2 YFSETQ. This CDR3 region has 18 residues. The junction had 20 bases not matched to a gene; V was cut back by 4 bases and J by 5 bases.

Worth noting for this clonotype: A read error may produce the germline difference seen at one junction end. The chain joins TRBV29-1 to TRBJ2-1, with unresolved D. Per the germline V gene, CDR1 is SQVTM and CDR2 is ANQGSEA. The CDR3 runs to 14 residues. The CDR3 bases are TGCAGCGTTCATCAGACCGAGTGGTACAAAGAGCAGTTCTTC. Its translation: CSVHQTEWYKEQFF.

This clonotype was recorded at least ten times. This chain joins TRBV4-1 and TRBJ2-5; D is perhaps TRBD2 (6 bases). Looked up from germline, CDR1 is MGHRA and CDR2 is YSYEKL. This CDR3 region has 14 residues. The V gene lost 5 bases and the J gene lost 5 bases, with 15 bases spanning the gap. DNA for the CDR3: TGCGCCAGCAGCAAGCGCGCCCGGGAGGAGACCCAGTACTTC. It specifies CASSKRAREETQYF.

A remark on this clonotype: A much larger clone is a single base away; this may be a read error. V gene TRBV5-8 combines with J gene TRBJ1-5; no definite D call. This CDR3 region has 17 residues. CDR1 and CDR2 (germline): SGHTS, YDEGEE. V lost 0 bases and J 4 bases, leaving 17 bases between the germline ends. The CDR3 reads CASSLVRGGQENQPQHF. The CDR3 DNA follows: TGTGCCAGCAGCTTGGTCCGGGGAGGCCAGGAAAATCAGCCCCAGCATTTT.

Worth noting for this clonotype: The conserved final phenylalanine or tryptophan is absent from the CDR3, which likely points to a read error. This chain connects TRBV6-1 to TRBJ2-6; D is tentatively TRBD1 or TRBD2 (5 bases each). CDR3 length: 14 amino acids. Germline loops: CDR1 MNHNS, CDR2 SASEGT. As DNA, the CDR3 is TGTGCCAGCAGTGAACTAGCTGGGGCTAACGTCCTGACTCTC. The encoded protein is CASSELAGANVLTL.

Points on this clonotype: A junction boundary mismatches the germline segment, possibly from a read error. The V call is TRBV11-2, the J call TRBJ2-7, with TRBD1 identical over 7 bases. The germline CDR1 and CDR2 sequences are SGHAT and FQNNGV. CDR3 length equals 15 residues. CDR3 in DNA: TGTACCAGCAGCTCAGTACAGGGGTCCACCTACGAGCAATACTTC. It encodes CTSSSVQGSTYEQYF.

The chain carries TRBV11-2 and TRBJ2-7; the match to TRBD2 covers 7 bases. This CDR3 spans 20 amino acids. Germline CDR1 SGHAT, CDR2 FQNNGV. The CDR3 sequence is CASSATSRLAGGQKPYEQYF. DNA of the CDR3: TGTGCTAGTAGCGCCACTTCCCGACTAGCTGGAGGGCAGAAACCCTACGAGCAGTACTTC.